This T cell receptor beta chain was captured by sequencing in a study of OX40 agonist ivuxolimab in advanced cancers. Looking at the study overall: A male proportion of about 80% was recorded, with mean age approximately 64 years and range roughly 23 to 79. Therapy given before enrollment (anti-PD-1, anti-PD-L1 or anti-CTLA-4) was allowed, and over 35% had some. Findings and caveats of the study: Partly responding patients at 0.1-3.0 mg/kg showed some of the smallest clonal expansion.

This clone turned up a few times. The antigen is unknown. Trimming at V came to 0 bases and at J to 4 bases, leaving 3 bases not matched to a gene. There are 15 residues in the CDR3. The V gene's germline CDR1 is SGHRS and CDR2 YFSETQ. Assay: immunoSEQ multiplex PCR; the TCRdb copy retains only in-frame clones and omits some. Of over 30,000 clones listed, roughly 80% are singletons. Sequenced here: CD4+ or CD8+ T cells sorted from blood, sampled in a trial of the OX40 agonist ivuxolimab. The chain recombines TRBV5-1 with TRBJ2-5, with 10 nucleotides matching TRBD1. The sequence was collected from an adult with an advanced solid tumor such as melanoma, head and neck, liver or kidney cancer. CDR3: CASSLGGQGRETQYF. The CDR3 region has the DNA TGCGCCAGCAGCTTGGGGGGACAGGGGAGAGAGACCCAGTACTTC.